This T cell receptor (beta chain) emerged from a study of blood T cell repertoires in COVID-19. Profiling relied on immunoSEQ multiplex PCR, and the TCRdb table lists in-frame clones only, not all of them. The repertoire includes around 150,000 clones, 70% to 90% of them detected once, and 6% sits in the top ten. Looked up from germline, CDR1 is LNHDA and CDR2 is SQIVND (reference sequence). The V and J ends lost 3 bases and 1 base respectively, with 9 bases between them. The CDR3 is made up of 14 amino acids. The chain uses TRBV19 and TRBJ1-1; no clear D. Material: PBMCs or T cells enriched from blood (not recorded which). The sequence was obtained from a man aged 40-50 years who had recovered from COVID-19. The CDR3 DNA reads as TGTGCCAGTAGTATTGCAGTTACGAACACTGAAGCTTTCTTT. Translated: CASSIAVTNTEAFF. Looking up the rest from reference TRBV19 and TRBJ1-1 gives the full variable domain: DGGITQSPKYLFRKEGQNVTLSCEQNLNHDAMYWYRQDPGQGLRLIYYSQIVNDFQKGDIAEGYSVSREKKESFPLTVTSAQKNPTAFYLCASSIAVTNTEAFFGQGTRLTVV.